A selection of T cell receptor beta chains follows, all from one sample in a study of blood T cell repertoires in COVID-19. Sequencing was performed with immunoSEQ multiplex PCR; in TCRdb, only in-frame clones are kept and a portion is missing. The sample has approximately 220,000 clones; 75% to 85% are singletons. The source material was PBMCs or T cells enriched from blood (not recorded which). These receptors all stem from a woman aged 35 to 49 with acute COVID-19. The CDR3 runs from the conserved cysteine through the conserved F or W. The order of the fields is D gene, V gene, clone size, J gene, CDR3 length, CDR3 protein, CDR3 DNA. The D gene is left open where the match is weak. The size field is filled for only some rows; it gives once, few, many or a size class.

>TRBD1|TRBV28|NA|TRBJ1-2|14
CASRSGTAGYGYTF
TGTGCCAGCAGGTCCGGGACAGCGGGCTATGGCTACACCTTC
>NA|TRBV30|NA|TRBJ1-1|11
CACRRTNPAFF
TGTGCCTGCAGGAGGACCAACCCAGCTTTCTTT
>NA|TRBV3-1/TRBV3-2|few|TRBJ1-1|11
CASSRGTEAFF
TGTGCCAGCAGCAGGGGGACTGAAGCTTTCTTT
>TRBD1|TRBV18|NA|TRBJ1-1|14
CASSRDREIAEAFF
TGTGCCAGCTCCCGAGACAGGGAGATCGCTGAAGCTTTCTTT
>NA|TRBV12-3/TRBV12-4|NA|TRBJ1-2|13
CASSFGPNYGYTF
TGTGCCAGCAGTTTTGGGCCAAACTATGGCTACACCTTC
>TRBD2|TRBV2|NA|TRBJ2-2|15
CARRAGRGNTGELFF
TGTGCCAGAAGAGCGGGGAGGGGGAACACCGGGGAGCTGTTTTTT
>NA|TRBV6-5|NA|TRBJ2-2|15
CASSSTLGNTGELFF
TGTGCCAGCAGTTCCACCCTAGGGAACACCGGGGAGCTGTTTTTT
>TRBD2|TRBV3-1/TRBV3-2|NA|TRBJ2-1|17
CASSQDPRGGPYNEQFF
TGTGCCAGCAGCCAAGATCCACGGGGGGGGCCTTACAATGAGCAGTTCTTC
>TRBD1|TRBV29-1|NA|TRBJ1-1|13
CSPRVQGRTEAFF
TGCAGCCCCCGGGTACAGGGGAGGACTGAAGCTTTCTTT
>TRBD1|TRBV7-3|NA|TRBJ2-1|15
CASSLSTGAYNEQFF
TGTGCCAGCAGCTTAAGTACAGGGGCCTACAATGAGCAGTTCTTC
>NA|TRBV28|NA|TRBJ2-7|14
CASSLFRVNYEQYF
TGTGCCAGCAGTTTATTTCGGGTTAACTACGAGCAGTACTTC
>TRBD2|TRBV7-7|NA|TRBJ2-1|16
CASSLDVAGGGNEQFF
TGTGCTAGCAGCTTAGACGTAGCGGGAGGGGGCAATGAGCAGTTCTTC
>NA|TRBV3-1/TRBV3-2|NA|TRBJ1-1|13
CASSQGRNTEAFF
TGTGCCAGCAGCCAAGGCAGGAACACTGAAGCTTTCTTT